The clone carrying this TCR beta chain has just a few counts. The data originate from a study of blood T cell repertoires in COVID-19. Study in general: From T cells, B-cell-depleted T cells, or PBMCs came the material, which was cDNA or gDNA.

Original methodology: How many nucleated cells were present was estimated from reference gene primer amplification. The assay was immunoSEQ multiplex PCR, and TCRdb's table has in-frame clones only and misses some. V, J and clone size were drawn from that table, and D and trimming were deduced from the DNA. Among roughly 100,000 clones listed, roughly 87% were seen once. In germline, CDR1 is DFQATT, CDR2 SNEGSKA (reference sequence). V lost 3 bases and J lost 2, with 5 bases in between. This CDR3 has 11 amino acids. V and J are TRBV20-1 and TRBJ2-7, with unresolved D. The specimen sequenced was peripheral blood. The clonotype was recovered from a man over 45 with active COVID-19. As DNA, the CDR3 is TGCAGTGCTAGCCAAACCTACGAGCAGTACTTC. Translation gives CSASQTYEQYF.